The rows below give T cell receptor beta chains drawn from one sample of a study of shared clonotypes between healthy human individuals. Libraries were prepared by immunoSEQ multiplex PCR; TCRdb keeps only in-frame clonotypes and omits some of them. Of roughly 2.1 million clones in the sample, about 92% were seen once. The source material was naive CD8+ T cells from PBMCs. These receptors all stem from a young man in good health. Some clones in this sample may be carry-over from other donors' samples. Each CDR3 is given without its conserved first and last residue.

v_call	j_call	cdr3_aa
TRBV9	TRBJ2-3	ASSSRVEADTQY
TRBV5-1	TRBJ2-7	ASSYGQTTKRVYEQY
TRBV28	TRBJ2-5	ASSTWDLTKKIYQETQY
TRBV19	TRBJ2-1	ASSIAGLAGGPSYNEQF
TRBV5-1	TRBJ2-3	ASSLGTTPDTQY
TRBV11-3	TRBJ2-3	ASSLGYGDTQY
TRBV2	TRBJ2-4	ASKLAGGYTHHQY
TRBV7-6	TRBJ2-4	ASSPEASGVIAKNIQY
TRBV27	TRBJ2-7	ASSFRDRRYEQY
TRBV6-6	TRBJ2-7	ASSTLYEQY
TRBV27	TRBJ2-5	ASSLWAPGGQETQY
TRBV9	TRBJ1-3	ASSVGGGMSSGNTIY
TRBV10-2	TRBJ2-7	ASSESYEQY
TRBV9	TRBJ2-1	ASSVVDSGTSYNEQF
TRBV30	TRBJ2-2	AWSVGLAGTGELF
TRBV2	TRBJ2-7	AISGTENVYEQY
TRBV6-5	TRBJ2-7	ASSQGQGNYEQY
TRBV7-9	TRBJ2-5	ASRNPGTSGILQETQY
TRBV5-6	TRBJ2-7	ASSILTGDFFYEQY
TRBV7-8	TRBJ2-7	ASSEGLAGAVGFEQY
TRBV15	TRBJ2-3	ATAGTGKDTQY
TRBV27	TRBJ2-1	ASSPDSYNEQF
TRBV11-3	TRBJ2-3	ASSQGTWGTSDTDTQY
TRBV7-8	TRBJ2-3	ASSLWMKRDISTQY
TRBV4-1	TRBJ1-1	ASSQAPGPDTEAF
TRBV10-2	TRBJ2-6	ASSEKGPSGANVLT
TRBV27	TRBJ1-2	ASSLFRMGVGYGYT
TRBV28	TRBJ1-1	ASSFPGATEAF
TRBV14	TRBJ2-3	ASSQDDSYTDTQY
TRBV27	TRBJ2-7	ASSARGGAPGAEQY
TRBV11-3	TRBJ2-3	ASSASGTGYGDTQY
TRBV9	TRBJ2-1	ASSVGGSYNEQF
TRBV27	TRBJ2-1	ASTPGLAGVWEQF
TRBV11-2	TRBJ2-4	ASSLMGGRAKNIQY
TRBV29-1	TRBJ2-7	SVEKSESFAGSGEQY
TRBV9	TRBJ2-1	ASSSQGLAGGRNNEQF
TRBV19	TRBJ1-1	ASSIGGAEAF
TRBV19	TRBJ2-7	ASSIRGPGGEQY
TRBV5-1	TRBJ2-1	ASSSTGAGNEQF
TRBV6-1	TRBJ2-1	ASSDGILGRYNEQF
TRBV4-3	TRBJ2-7	ASSQDWGGAYEQY
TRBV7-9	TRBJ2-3	ASSPLPTDTQY
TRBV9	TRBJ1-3	ASSAGQNSGNTIY
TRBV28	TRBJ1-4	ASSARQATNEKLF
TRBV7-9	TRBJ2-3	ASSLEPGQSTDTQY
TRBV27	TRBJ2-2	ASSYSPNTGELF
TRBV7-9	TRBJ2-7	ASSAWTGDPYEQY
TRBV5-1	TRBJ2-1	ASSLGPVLGGYNEQF
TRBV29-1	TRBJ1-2	SAGQLYGYT
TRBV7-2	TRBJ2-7	ASSRLDGAYEQY
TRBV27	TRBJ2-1	ASSPSGGLPEQF
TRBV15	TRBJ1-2	ATTKAGTEVYGYT
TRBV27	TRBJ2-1	ASSPGQGDLGGEQF
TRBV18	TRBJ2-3	ASSRDRGGTDTQY
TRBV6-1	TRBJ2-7	ASIGVQY